These 11 T cell receptor beta chains share one sample of origin, sequenced in a study of OX40 agonist ivuxolimab in advanced cancers. Only in-frame clones appear in the TCRdb table, and some are missing; sequencing was by immunoSEQ multiplex PCR. The sample records 60,000 to 65,000 clones, about 85% being singletons. The material sequenced was CD4+ or CD8+ T cells sorted from blood, taken in a trial of the OX40 agonist ivuxolimab. The receptors derive from an adult with an advanced solid tumor such as melanoma, head and neck, liver or kidney cancer.

This clone was detected only once. The gene calls are TRBV18 and TRBJ1-1; 7 bases are a match to TRBD1. The CDR3 is 15 residues long. Germline V gives CDR1 KGHSH, CDR2 LQKENI. V trimming: 1 base; J trimming: 3 bases; junction bases outside the gene matches: 5. The CDR3 DNA follows: TGTGCCAGCTCACCACAGACAGGGAAGGACACTGAAGCTTTCTTT. Residues: CASSPQTGKDTEAFF.

J is TRBJ2-7 and V is TRBV11-2; 9 bases match TRBD1. Germline trimming cut 3 bases from V and 2 bases from J; bases unmatched to any gene: 5. CDR3 length: 15 residues. Germline lookup yields CDR1 SGHAT and CDR2 FQNNGV. The CDR3 spells CASSFARDRAYEQYF. CDR3 bases: TGTGCCAGCAGCTTCGCCCGGGACAGGGCCTACGAGCAGTACTTC.

The CDR3 DNA follows: TGTGCCAGCAGCTTAGTACCGGGGCTCGCCGACTCCTACGAGCAGTACTTC. It translates to CASSLVPGLADSYEQYF. V and J are TRBV7-8 and TRBJ2-7; D may match TRBD1 or TRBD2 (5 bases each). V was trimmed by 1 base and J by 0 bases, leaving 16 bases between them. CDR3 length: 17 residues. CDR1 is SGHVS and CDR2 is FQNEAQ in the germline V gene. The whole variable domain, filled in from reference TRBV7-8 and TRBJ2-7, reads GAGVSQSPRYKVAKRGQDVALRCDPISGHVSLFWYQQALGQGPEFLTYFQNEAQLDKSGLPSDRFFAERPEGSVSTLKIQRTQQEDSAVYLCASSLVPGLADSYEQYFGPGTRLTVT.

The chain carries TRBV30 and TRBJ2-5; 10 bases are a match to TRBD2. This CDR3 spans 15 amino acids. V lost 0 bases to trimming and J lost 5 bases; unmatched junction nucleotides: 6. Germline CDR1 is GTSNPN and CDR2 is SVGIG (reference sequence). CDR3 sequence reads: CAWSVRASGSETQYF. In DNA form, the CDR3 reads TGTGCCTGGAGTGTACGAGCTAGCGGGAGTGAGACCCAGTACTTC.

The J gene is TRBJ2-7, the V gene TRBV4-3; D may be TRBD1 (6 bases). V lost 1 base to trimming and J lost 3 bases, with 10 bases between them. The CDR3 has 14 amino acids. Germline V CDR1 and CDR2: LGHNA, YSLEER. The DNA of the CDR3 is TGCGCCAGCAGCCAAGGACAGGCAAGCTACGAGCAGTACTTC. The encoded protein is CASSQGQASYEQYF.

The chain uses TRBV4-2 and TRBJ2-1; TRBD2 agrees at 7 bases. V lost 0 bases and J lost 5; bases outside the gene matches: 10. The CDR3 is made up of 17 amino acids. Germline V CDR1 and CDR2: LGHNA, YNFKEQ. CDR3 loop: CASSQDWSLALDNEQFF. The CDR3 DNA sequence: TGTGCCAGCAGCCAAGACTGGTCACTAGCGTTGGACAATGAGCAGTTCTTC.

J is TRBJ2-3 and V is TRBV19; TRBD2 matches 9 bases. V was clipped by 8 bases and J by 2 bases; unmatched bases: 5. The CDR3 spans 14 residues. CDR1 is LNHDA, CDR2 SQIVND, per germline (reference sequence). The CDR3 bases are TGTGCCAGTTCTAGCGGGATTAACACAGATACGCAGTATTTT. Amino acid sequence: CASSSGINTDTQYF.

The CDR3, as DNA: TGTGCCAGCAGGCGGGACAGGGACAACTATGGCTACACCTTC. It specifies CASRRDRDNYGYTF. This chain links TRBV6-5 with TRBJ1-2, with 9 bases that match TRBD1. The CDR3 extends over 14 amino acids. Trimming at V came to 6 bases and at J to 2 bases, leaving 4 bases not matched to a gene. Germline V gives CDR1 MNHEY, CDR2 SVGAGI.

The chain employs TRBV7-3 and TRBJ2-7; 8 nucleotides line up with TRBD2. After removal of 6 bases from V and 0 bases from J, the junction contained 22 bases not matched to a gene. This CDR3 comprises 20 residues. Germline V gene sequence: CDR1 SGHTA, CDR2 FQGTGA. DNA of the CDR3: TGTGCCAGCAGAAAGCCCGTCCCCACGAGCGGGAGTGTCTACTCCTACGAGCAGTACTTC. Encoded protein: CASRKPVPTSGSVYSYEQYF.

The CDR3 nucleotides are TGTGCCAGTAGCTCCTCTGTTCGGGCAGGAGGGAACACTGAAGCTTTCTTT. Translating gives CASSSSVRAGGNTEAFF. The V call is TRBV19, the J call TRBJ1-1, with D uncertain. This CDR3 is 17 amino acids long. Germline lookup yields CDR1 LNHDA and CDR2 SQIVND (reference sequence). Trimming cost V 6 bases and J 1 base, with 21 bases left between them.

The genes are TRBV30 and TRBJ2-7, with 8 bases aligning to TRBD1. The germline V gene has CDR1 GTSNPN and CDR2 SVGIG (reference sequence). J was trimmed by 4 bases and V by 1 base; bases with no gene match: 0. This CDR3 is built from 12 residues. As DNA, the CDR3 is TGTGCCTGGAGTGGACAGGGGTACGAGCAGTACTTC. Encoded protein: CAWSGQGYEQYF.